This T cell receptor (beta chain) was sequenced in a study of neurological immune-mediated disorders. General study findings and limits: There was no clinical or MRI feature that was associated with the multiple sclerosis repertoire cluster.

This clonotype was counted only a few times. Antigen specificity is unknown. Germline is not matched at one junction end, which may reflect a read error. 2 million unsorted PBMCs were stored in RNAlater at -80 °C before RNA extraction. TCRdb re-called the 5' RACE reads through MiXCR, storing one row per CDR3 protein. The table lists 65,000 to 70,000 distinct CDR3 sequences, about 4% of them singletons. The sample was PBMCs. The TCR originated in a man aged 25-45 years with multiple sclerosis.

The CDR3 bases are TGCGCCAGCAGCCAAGATTTTGCAGGTAATAGCAATCAGCCCCAGAATTTT. It encodes CASSQDFAGNSNQPQNF. The rearrangement joins TRBV4-1 to TRBJ1-5; D gene uncertain. Germline-derived CDR1 and CDR2 are MGHRA and YSYEKL. CDR3 length: 17 amino acids.